These 20 T cell receptor beta chains share one sample of origin, sequenced in a study of T cell responses to AZD1222 COVID-19 vaccine. Profiling relied on immunoSEQ multiplex PCR, and the TCRdb table lists in-frame clones only, not all of them. The table lists around 120,000 clones, approximately 85% of them singletons. Sequenced here: peripheral blood, sampled on day 0 of MenACWY control vaccination. Receptors were obtained from an adult in good health.

This chain uses TRBV7-9 with TRBJ2-5; D might be TRBD1 (6 bases). V lost 5 bases and J 0 bases, leaving 7 bases between the germline ends. The CDR3 consists of 13 residues. The germline V gene encodes CDR1 SEHNR and CDR2 FQNEAQ (reference sequence). CDR3 loop: CASSTGNQETQYF. The CDR3 nucleotides read TGTGCCAGCAGCACAGGGAACCAAGAGACCCAGTACTTC.

The V gene is TRBV18, the J gene TRBJ2-3; TRBD2 agrees at 8 bases. Trimming removed 4 bases from V and 4 bases from J; junction bases left unmatched: 7. This CDR3 is 15 amino acids long. The germline gives CDR1 KGHSH, CDR2 LQKENI. In DNA, the CDR3 is TGTGCCAGCTCACTCAGCGGGAGTCAGGCAGATACGCAGTATTTT. Its protein product is CASSLSGSQADTQYF.

This chain links TRBV19 with TRBJ2-5; D might be TRBD1 (5 bases). Germline V gene data show CDR1 as LNHDA and CDR2 as SQIVND (reference sequence). The CDR3 totals 15 residues. V was cut by 7 bases and J by 5 bases, with 20 bases left in between. The CDR3 spells CASTPDSRARETQYF. For the CDR3, the DNA is TGTGCCAGTACCCCTGATTCCAGGGCACGCGAGACCCAGTACTTC.

The chain couples TRBV9 to TRBJ1-2, with D tentatively TRBD1 (5 bases). Germline V gene data show CDR1 as SGDLS and CDR2 as YYNGEE. The CDR3 loop spans 15 amino acids. V dropped 3 bases and J dropped 5 bases, with 17 bases sitting between them. The CDR3 nucleotides are TGTGCCAGCAGCGCAACGGGGGGAGGGGCTTATGGCTACACCTTC. It is translated as CASSATGGGAYGYTF. The whole variable domain, remainder taken from reference TRBV9 and TRBJ1-2, is DSGVTQTPKHLITATGQRVTLRCSPRSGDLSVYWYQQSLDQGLQFLIQYYNGEERAKGNILERFSAQQFPDLHSELNLSSLELGDSALYFCASSATGGGAYGYTFGSGTRLTVV.

CDR3 amino acids: CASSPRDRGGEQYF. As DNA, the CDR3 is TGTGCCAGCAGCCCCCGGGACAGGGGAGGGGAGCAGTACTTC. This chain links TRBV13 with TRBJ2-7, with 10 bases aligning to TRBD1. Unmatched junction bases numbered 8, after V lost 5 bases and J lost 7 bases. CDR3 length: 14 amino acids. Germline assignment: CDR1 PRHDT and CDR2 FYEKMQ (reference sequence).

CDR3 sequence reads: CASSPGQGHYEQYF. The DNA for the CDR3 is TGCGCCAGCAGCCCCGGACAGGGTCACTACGAGCAGTACTTC. This rearrangement joins TRBV5-1 to TRBJ2-7, with 8 bases identical to TRBD1. The CDR3 covers 14 residues. Trimming cost V 4 bases and J 3 bases; bases outside gene matches: 6. The germline V gene encodes CDR1 SGHRS and CDR2 YFSETQ.

This clone has just one count. The rearrangement links TRBV9 to TRBJ2-2; D gene ambiguous. The CDR3 contains 17 residues. Germline loops: CDR1 SGDLS, CDR2 YYNGEE. The V and J ends lost 4 bases and 0 bases respectively, with 16 bases between them. In DNA form, the CDR3 reads TGTGCCAGCAGCACCCCCCTCGGACCTACGAACACCGGGGAGCTGTTTTTT. This sequence encodes CASSTPLGPTNTGELFF.

This chain joins TRBV3-1 (or the pseudogene TRBV3-2) and TRBJ2-1, with D unresolved. In germline, CDR1 is LGHDT, CDR2 YNNKEL (reference sequence). Trimming stripped 2 bases from V and 9 bases from J, with 14 bases between. CDR3 size: 14 residues. CDR3 residues: CASSQLVGYGEQFF. The CDR3 DNA reads TGTGCCAGCAGCCAACTAGTCGGGTACGGTGAGCAGTTCTTC.

The chain combines TRBV3-1 (or the pseudogene TRBV3-2) with TRBJ2-5, with 7 bases fitting TRBD1. Trimming took 4 bases from V and 3 from J; bases not matched to a gene: 5. The CDR3 runs 14 residues. The germline gives CDR1 LGHDT, CDR2 YNNKEL (reference sequence). The CDR3 loop is CASSLGQVEETQYF. DNA for the CDR3: TGTGCCAGCAGCCTCGGACAGGTAGAAGAGACCCAGTACTTC.

CDR3 in amino acids: CASSVVRGQGYTF. CDR3 in DNA: TGCGCCAGCAGCGTAGTCCGGGGGCAGGGCTACACCTTC. This sequence joins TRBV5-1 and TRBJ1-2; D may be TRBD1 (6 bases). The CDR3 runs 13 residues. The V end was cut by 4 bases, the J end by 8 bases, with 15 bases between. The V gene's germline CDR1 is SGHRS and CDR2 YFSETQ.

The chain couples TRBV7-9 to TRBJ2-7; tentatively, D is TRBD1 or TRBD2 (5 bases each). The CDR3 consists of 14 residues. The V gene's germline CDR1 is SEHNR and CDR2 FQNEAQ (reference sequence). V gave up 5 bases and J gave up 6 bases, with 17 bases separating them. The CDR3 DNA sequence: TGTGCCAGCAGCCCGGGACGGGGTCGCAGCGAGCAGTACTTC. Translation: CASSPGRGRSEQYF.

This CDR3 reads CSVEAAAMNTEAFF. CDR3 coding DNA: TGCAGCGTTGAAGCGGCAGCAATGAACACTGAAGCTTTCTTT. The chain combines TRBV29-1 with TRBJ1-1, with D unresolved. The CDR3 is 14 residues long. Germline V gene sequence: CDR1 SQVTM, CDR2 ANQGSEA. Trimming removed 1 base from V and 0 bases from J, with 9 bases in between.

This chain links TRBV28 with TRBJ2-7; tentatively, D is TRBD1 or TRBD2 (5 bases each). The CDR3 is made up of 14 amino acids. In germline, CDR1 is MDHEN, CDR2 SYDVKM. V dropped 2 bases and J dropped 5 bases, with 13 bases sitting between them. CDR3 in amino acids: CASSLPAPGHEQYF. For the CDR3, the DNA is TGTGCCAGCAGTTTACCGGCCCCGGGACACGAGCAGTACTTC.

The CDR3 sequence is CASSPGVRNTEAFF. In DNA form, the CDR3 reads TGTGCCAGCAGCCCAGGGGTGCGGAACACTGAAGCTTTCTTT. The V and J genes are TRBV7-9 and TRBJ1-1, with a possible D match to TRBD1 (6 bases). V was shortened by 5 bases and J by 1 base, with 11 bases between the two germline ends. The CDR3 extends over 14 amino acids. CDR1 and CDR2 (germline): SEHNR, FQNEAQ (reference sequence).

The V gene is TRBV10-1, the J gene TRBJ2-7, with 7 bases matching TRBD1. Germline V gene lookup returns CDR1 WNHNN and CDR2 SYGVQD (reference sequence). The CDR3 extends over 14 amino acids. The ends lost 4 bases at V and 5 bases at J; junction bases unmatched: 8. The CDR3, as DNA: TGCGCCAGCAGTGTATCACAGGGGCACCACGAGCAGTACTTC. It encodes CASSVSQGHHEQYF.

The chain carries TRBV18 and TRBJ2-7, with D possibly TRBD1 on 6 matching bases. Germline V gives CDR1 KGHSH, CDR2 LQKENI. The CDR3 extends over 15 amino acids. Trimming cost V 6 bases and J 4 bases, with 19 bases left between them. The CDR3 DNA sequence: TGTGCCAGCTCCGACGCTGGCAGGGGTCGATACGAGCAGTACTTC. Its protein product is CASSDAGRGRYEQYF.

The chain couples TRBV28 to TRBJ1-1, with TRBD1 as a possible D gene (5 bases). The CDR3 consists of 15 residues. Germline V gene sequence: CDR1 MDHEN, CDR2 SYDVKM. The V and J ends lost 2 bases and 1 base respectively, with 11 bases between them. Written as DNA, the CDR3 is TGTGCCAGCAGTTTACTAGGGGAGGAGAACACTGAAGCTTTCTTT. It encodes CASSLLGEENTEAFF.

The CDR3 spells CASSLVGRYEQYF. The CDR3 DNA sequence: TGCGCCAGCAGCTTAGTAGGGAGGTACGAGCAGTACTTC. The V and J genes are TRBV5-1 and TRBJ2-7; D may be TRBD2 (6 bases). The CDR3 loop spans 13 amino acids. Between the trimmed V and J ends, which lost 2 bases and 4 bases, there was a span of 10 bases. Germline-derived CDR1 and CDR2 are SGHRS and YFSETQ.

The chain couples TRBV29-1 to TRBJ1-6, with 10 nucleotides matching TRBD1. The CDR3 totals 16 residues. The germline gives CDR1 SQVTM, CDR2 ANQGSEA. The J segment lost 10 bases and the V segment lost 6 bases, leaving 15 bases of the junction unmatched. The CDR3 reads CSVSPRGQGWGSPLHF. CDR3 nucleotide sequence: TGCAGCGTCTCCCCCCGGGGACAGGGGTGGGGATCACCCCTCCACTTT.

V gene TRBV24-1 combines with J gene TRBJ1-5; 9 bases match TRBD1. CDR3 size: 16 residues. V was clipped by 4 bases and J by 2 bases; unmatched bases: 5. From germline, CDR1 is KGHDR and CDR2 SFDVKD. CDR3 sequence: CATSDRGQGGNQPQHF. The CDR3 DNA reads as TGTGCCACCAGTGACAGGGGACAGGGAGGCAATCAGCCCCAGCATTTT.